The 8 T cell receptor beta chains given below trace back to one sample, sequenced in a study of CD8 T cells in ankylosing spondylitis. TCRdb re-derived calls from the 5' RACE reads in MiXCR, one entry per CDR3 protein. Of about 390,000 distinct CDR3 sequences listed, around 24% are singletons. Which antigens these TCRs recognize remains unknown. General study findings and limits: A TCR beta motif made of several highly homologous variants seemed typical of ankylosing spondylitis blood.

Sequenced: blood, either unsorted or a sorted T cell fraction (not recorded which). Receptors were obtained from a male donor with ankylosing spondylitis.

The CDR3 here is CASGTNREAEQYF. In nucleotides, the CDR3 is TGTGCCAGCGGGACCAACAGGGAGGCCGAGCAGTACTTC. The rearrangement uses TRBV6-1 and TRBJ2-7; the D gene could be TRBD1 or TRBD2 (6 bases each). V was clipped by 8 bases and J by 6 bases, with 17 bases between them. CDR1 and CDR2 from the germline V gene are MNHNS and SASEGT. The CDR3 extends over 13 amino acids.

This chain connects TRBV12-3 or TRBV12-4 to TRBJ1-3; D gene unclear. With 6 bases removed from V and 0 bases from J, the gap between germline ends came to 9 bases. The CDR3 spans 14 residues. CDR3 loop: CASSFPSSGNTIYF. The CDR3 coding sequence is TGTGCCAGCAGCTTCCCCAGCTCTGGAAACACCATATATTTT.

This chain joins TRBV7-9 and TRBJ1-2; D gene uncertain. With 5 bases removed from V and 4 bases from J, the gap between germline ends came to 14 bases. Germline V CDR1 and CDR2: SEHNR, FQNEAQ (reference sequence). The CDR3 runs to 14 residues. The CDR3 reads CASSLIGMSYGYTF. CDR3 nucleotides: TGTGCCAGCAGCCTGATTGGGATGAGCTATGGCTACACCTTC. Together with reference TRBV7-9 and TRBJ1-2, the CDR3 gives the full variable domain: DTGVSQNPRHKITKRGQNVTFRCDPISEHNRLYWYRQTLGQGPEFLTYFQNEAQLEKSRLLSDRFSAERPKGSFSTLEIQRTEQGDSAMYLCASSLIGMSYGYTFGSGTRLTVV.

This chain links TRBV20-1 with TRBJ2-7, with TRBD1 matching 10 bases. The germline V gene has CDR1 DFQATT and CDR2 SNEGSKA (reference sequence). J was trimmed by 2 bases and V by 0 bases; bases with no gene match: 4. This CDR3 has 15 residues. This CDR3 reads CSAREWDRGPYEQYF. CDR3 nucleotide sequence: TGCAGTGCTAGAGAATGGGACAGGGGCCCCTACGAGCAGTACTTC.

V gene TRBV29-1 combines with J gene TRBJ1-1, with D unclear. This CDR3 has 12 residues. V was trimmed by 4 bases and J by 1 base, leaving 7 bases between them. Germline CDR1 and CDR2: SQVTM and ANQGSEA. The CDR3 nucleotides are TGCAGCGTTGTCCCCGGGAACACTGAAGCTTTCTTT. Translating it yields CSVVPGNTEAFF.

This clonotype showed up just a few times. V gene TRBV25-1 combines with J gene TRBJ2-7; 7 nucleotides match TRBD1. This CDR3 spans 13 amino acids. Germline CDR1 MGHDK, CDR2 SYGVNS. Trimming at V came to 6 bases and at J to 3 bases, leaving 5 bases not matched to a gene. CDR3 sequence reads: CASRGQVNYEQYF. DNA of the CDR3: TGTGCCAGCAGAGGACAGGTAAACTACGAGCAGTACTTC.

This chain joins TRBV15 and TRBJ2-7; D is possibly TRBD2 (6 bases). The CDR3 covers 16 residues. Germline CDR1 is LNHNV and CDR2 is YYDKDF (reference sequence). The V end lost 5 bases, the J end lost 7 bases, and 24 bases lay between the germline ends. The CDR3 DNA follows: TGTGCCACCAGCGGAGGGGCCCGGACTCGTATGGTGGAGCAGTACTTC. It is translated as CATSGGARTRMVEQYF. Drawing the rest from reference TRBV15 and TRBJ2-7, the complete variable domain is DAMVIQNPRYQVTQFGKPVTLSCSQTLNHNVMYWYQQKSSQAPKLLFHYYDKDFNNEADTPDNFQSRRPNTSFCFLDIRSPGLGDTAMYLCATSGGARTRMVEQYFGPGTRLTVT.

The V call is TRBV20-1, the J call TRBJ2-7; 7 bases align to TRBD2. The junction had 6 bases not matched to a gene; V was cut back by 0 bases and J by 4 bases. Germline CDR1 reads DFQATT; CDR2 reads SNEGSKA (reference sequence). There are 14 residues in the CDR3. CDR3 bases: TGCAGTGCTAGAGATTCGGCGGGAGTATACGAGCAGTACTTC. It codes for CSARDSAGVYEQYF.